Detailed here is one TCR beta chain. Its antigen is undetermined. A roughly 120-subject validation cohort, separate from the approximately 670-subject first cohort, supplied the donors. TCRdb's table, derived via immunoSEQ multiplex PCR, lists solely in-frame clones and lacks some. The data show about 150,000 clones, about 86% seen once. This entry is derived from a study of cytomegalovirus exposure and HLA in healthy donors. Study information: Both the roughly 120 validation repertoires and the approximately 620 first-cohort repertoires used the same platform, as reported by a later analysis.

Study-level findings and limits: According to the study, 150 to 200 TCR beta chains were cytomegalovirus-associated. Whilst most TCR sequences proved rare, a subset of public TCRs occurred across many donors.

Per germline, CDR1 MDHEN and CDR2 SYDVKM. V was shortened by 6 bases and J by 5 bases, with 20 bases between the two germline ends. The CDR3 is made up of 16 amino acids. The chain uses TRBV28 and TRBJ1-5, with D possibly being TRBD1 (6 bases). Material: PBMCs. This TCR derives from a human donor in good health. The CDR3 nucleotides are TGTGCCAGCAGCTCCCGTCCGGGGGCGGGAGATCAGCCCCAGCATTTT. It codes for CASSSRPGAGDQPQHF.